Presented here are 4 T cell receptor beta chains from one specimen sequenced in a study of blood T cells in healthy people across ages. Then a second PCR, running roughly 7 to 11 cycles, was carried out with a sample-barcoded 5' primer and a J-beta primer mix. MiXCR was run by TCRdb on the 5' RACE reads, yielding one entry per CDR3 protein. In the table there are about 1.4 million distinct CDR3 sequences, almost 60% of which are singletons. The sequenced sample was blood. Receptor source: a man younger than 30 in good health.

The chain combines TRBV2 with TRBJ2-1, with no clear D. The V gene lost 1 base and the J gene lost 7 bases, with 8 bases spanning the gap. The CDR3 totals 13 residues. In germline, CDR1 is SNHLY, CDR2 FYNNEI. CDR3: CASSEDRSNEQFF. CDR3 nucleotides: TGTGCCAGCAGTGAAGACAGATCAAATGAGCAGTTCTTC.

The V and J genes are TRBV6-5 and TRBJ2-5; D is uncertain. Germline loops: CDR1 MNHEY, CDR2 SVGAGI. V dropped 0 bases and J dropped 4 bases, with 9 bases sitting between them. This CDR3 has 14 residues. CDR3 region: CASSYSKVPETQYF. The CDR3, as DNA: TGTGCCAGCAGTTACTCGAAGGTACCAGAGACCCAGTACTTC.

The chain combines TRBV10-3 with TRBJ2-3, with D tentatively TRBD1 (6 bases). CDR3 size: 16 residues. Germline CDR1 and CDR2: ENHRY and SYGVKD. Deletions cut 2 bases from V and 8 bases from J, with 20 bases between. DNA of the CDR3: TGTGCCATCAGTGAGCCCCCTACAACAGGGACCGCTACGCAGTATTTT. Protein sequence: CAISEPPTTGTATQYF.

This chain joins TRBV14 and TRBJ2-1; 7 bases agree with TRBD2. This CDR3 spans 16 amino acids. Looked up from germline, CDR1 is SGHDN and CDR2 is FVKESK. The V segment lost 3 bases and the J segment 6 bases; nucleotides outside the gene matches: 11. The CDR3 DNA sequence: TGTGCCAGCAGCCAGGTGGGACTAATTCCGCCCAATGAGCAGTTCTTC. As protein: CASSQVGLIPPNEQFF.